Below, one TCR beta chain is given with its context. Its target is not known. Looked up from germline, CDR1 is SGHRS and CDR2 is YFSETQ. V shed 5 bases and J 0 bases; nucleotides not matched to a gene: 5. The CDR3 covers 16 residues. The second PCR ran roughly 7 to 11 cycles with a sample-barcoded 5' primer and J-beta primers. One entry per CDR3 protein results from TCRdb running MiXCR on the 5' RACE reads. This table holds 1.8 million or so distinct CDR3 sequences, more than 35% found once. Researchers isolated at least 6 million PBMCs per sample. At least 6 micrograms of total RNA were extracted per sample. This specimen comes from a study of blood T cells in healthy people across ages. Overall study findings and caveats: Among long-lived donors, naive CD4+ cells were more numerous and diversity higher than in aged donors. The unsorted PBMCs prevented any conclusive comparison of naive versus antigen-experienced cells.

This receptor was identified in a human donor in good health. This rearrangement joins TRBV5-1 to TRBJ2-2; TRBD1 agrees at 9 bases. Input material: blood. This CDR3 reads CASRRTGDSNTGELFF. The CDR3 DNA is TGCGCCAGCAGGAGGACAGGGGATTCGAACACCGGGGAGCTGTTTTTT.